These T cell receptor beta chains were read from a single sample in a study of CD8+CD57+ T cells in acquired aplastic anemia. From the reads, TCRdb called clonotypes with MiXCR, one entry per CDR3 protein. The sample records around 150,000 distinct CDR3 sequences, around 45% being singletons. Sequencing input: sorted CD4+, CD8+, or CD8+CD57+ T cells (not recorded which) from PBMCs. These receptors were collected from a human donor in good health. The CDR3 runs from the conserved cysteine through the conserved F or W. D genes are given only for firm matches. Not every row has a clone size; where given, it reads once, few, many or a size class.

clone size,D gene,J gene,V gene,CDR3 DNA,CDR3 protein
.,.,TRBJ1-4,TRBV3-1,TGTGCCAGCAGCCGGGGCCGGAGCGGGGGGGAAAAACTGTTTTTT,CASSRGRSGGEKLFF
many,TRBD2,TRBJ2-1,TRBV7-9,TGTGCCAGCAGCAAACTAGCGGGAGGGCACAATGAGCAGTTCTTC,CASSKLAGGHNEQFF
.,.,TRBJ2-7,TRBV3-1,TGTGCCAGCAGCCAAGGGGGACCCGCTACCTACGAGCAGTACTTC,CASSQGGPATYEQYF
.,.,TRBJ2-3,TRBV27,TGTGCCAGCAGTTCAAATACGGCCATCACAGATACGCAGTATTTT,CASSSNTAITDTQYF
many,.,TRBJ1-5,TRBV20-1,TGCAGTGCTAGGGTACCGGGACTCCTATTATCACGGCCCCAGCATTTT,CSARVPGLLLSRPQHF
.,TRBD1,TRBJ1-4,TRBV19,TGTGCCAGTAGTACGGGGACAGCTACTAATGAAAAACTGTTTTTT,CASSTGTATNEKLFF
many,.,TRBJ2-7,TRBV6-5,TGTGCCAGCAGTTTTCTAGTCGGCTACGAGCAGTACTTC,CASSFLVGYEQYF
.,.,TRBJ1-2,TRBV29-1,TGCAGCGTTGAAGAGGATGAGGGCATCTATGGCTACACCTTC,CSVEEDEGIYGYTF
.,.,TRBJ1-2,TRBV15,TGTGCCACCAGCAGAGATACCCTGGCTAACTATGGCTACACCTTC,CATSRDTLANYGYTF
.,.,TRBJ1-2,TRBV29-1,TGCAGCGTTGGAGGGCTCGACTATGGCTACACCTTC,CSVGGLDYGYTF
many,.,TRBJ2-3,TRBV7-9,TGTGCCAGCAGCTTAGGGGGACCACTGCCCACAGATACGCAGTATTTT,CASSLGGPLPTDTQYF
many,.,TRBJ1-1,TRBV2,TGTGCCAGCGGCCGGGACATGAAGAACACTGAAGCTTTCTTT,CASGRDMKNTEAFF
few,TRBD2,TRBJ2-5,TRBV20-1,TGCAGTGCTAGGAAACTAGCGGGGGGACAAGAGACCCAGTACTTC,CSARKLAGGQETQYF
once,.,TRBJ1-1,TRBV6-1,TGTGCCAGCAGCCCTCCTGAGAGGAAAGCTTTCTTT,CASSPPERKAFF
few,.,TRBJ2-1,TRBV20-1,TGCAGTCCGGAGAGCCACAATGAGCAGTTCTTC,CSPESHNEQFF
many,.,TRBJ2-5,TRBV12-3/TRBV12-4,TGTGCCAGCAGTTTCGGATTTGAAGAGACCCAGTACTTC,CASSFGFEETQYF
once,.,TRBJ2-5,TRBV20-1,TGCAGTGCTAGAGTAGGCGTGGAGATCCAGTACTTC,CSARVGVEIQYF
few,.,TRBJ1-5,TRBV20-1,TGCAGTGCTGCCCGCACAGGTTATCAGCCCCAGCATTTT,CSAARTGYQPQHF
.,.,TRBJ2-7,TRBV5-6,TGTGCCAGCAGCTTTAGGGTAGGGGGAAGCTCCTACGAGCAGTACTTC,CASSFRVGGSSYEQYF
.,TRBD1,TRBJ2-3,TRBV25-1,TGTGCCAGCAGTGACCTCGACAGGGTCACAGGTACGCAGTACTTT,CASSDLDRVTGTQYF
many,.,TRBJ1-2,TRBV5-5,TGTGCCAGCAGGTTTACAGGAACTAACTATGGCTACACCTTC,CASRFTGTNYGYTF
many,.,TRBJ2-2,TRBV7-3,TGTGCCAGCAGCGAACAGGGCAGGGAGCTGTTTTTT,CASSEQGRELFF
.,TRBD1,TRBJ2-3,TRBV24-1,TGTGCCACCAGTACCGGTGACAGGGGCCGAAATACGCAGTATTTT,CATSTGDRGRNTQYF
.,.,TRBJ2-6,TRBV19,TGTGCCAGTAGTTTTCTACCCTCTGGGGCCAACGTCCTGACTTTC,CASSFLPSGANVLTF
.,.,TRBJ2-7,TRBV2,TGTGCCAGCACCCGGGACCTCTACGAGCAGTACTTC,CASTRDLYEQYF
few,TRBD1,TRBJ1-6,TRBV15,TGTGCCACCAGTACAGGGGGTAATTCACCCCTCCACTTT,CATSTGGNSPLHF
.,.,TRBJ2-3,TRBV10-3,TGTGCCATCAGTGAGTCCGGCAGCACAGATACGCAGTATTTT,CAISESGSTDTQYF
many,.,TRBJ1-4,TRBV12-3/TRBV12-4,TGTGCCAGCATGGGGGGGTCCCGTGAAAAACTGTTTTTT,CASMGGSREKLFF
many,.,TRBJ2-7,TRBV29-1,TGCAGCGTTGCCAGGGAAGGCTACGAGCAGTACTTC,CSVAREGYEQYF
many,.,TRBJ1-5,TRBV20-1,TGCAGTGCTAGAGATAGGGGACGTAGCAATCAGCCCCAGCATTTT,CSARDRGRSNQPQHF
.,.,TRBJ2-7,TRBV7-4,TGTGCCAGCAGCAACAGGGCCTCCTACGAGCAGTACTTC,CASSNRASYEQYF
.,.,TRBJ1-1,TRBV7-3,TGTGCCAGCAGCTTAACAGCCGGCAGGGGCACTGAAGCTTTCTTT,CASSLTAGRGTEAFF